One sample yielded the 25 T cell receptor delta chains listed below, sequenced in a study of gamma-delta chains in newborns, infants, children. TCRdb re-processed the reads using CATT. The sample holds approximately 5,000 delta-chain clones, less than 4% seen once. The sample taken for sequencing was blood. Source of these receptors: a child who was a newborn, infant or young child, either healthy, febrile or measles-vaccinated (not recorded which).

The V and J genes are TRDV2 and TRDJ3; TRDD3 matches at 8 bases. No J segment appears in TCRdb, so it was assigned here by matching the sequence to germline. This CDR3 is built from 20 residues. CDR1 and CDR2 (germline): GEAIGNYY, EKD. The junction had 10 bases not matched to a gene; V was cut back by 1 base and J by 0 bases. The CDR3 loop reads CACDTVLGDPSSWDTRQMFF. For the CDR3, the DNA is TGTGCCTGTGACACGGTGCTGGGGGACCCCAGCTCCTGGGACACCCGACAGATGTTTTTC.

On this clone: A far larger clone is off by one base, so a read error is likely. J is TRDJ3 and V is TRDV2, with TRDD3 identical over 10 bases. Unmatched junction bases numbered 4, after V lost 0 bases and J lost 0 bases. The germline CDR1 and CDR2 sequences are GEAIGNYY and EKD. The CDR3 totals 19 residues. CDR3 loop: CACDTVLGDRSWDTRQMFF. CDR3 sequence (DNA): TGTGCCTGTGACACCGTACTGGGGGATCGCTCCTGGGACACCCGACAGATGTTTTTC.

Only a few counts were recorded for this clone. The chain uses TRDV2 and TRDJ3; no reliable D call. The CDR3 is 18 residues long. Germline V gene data show CDR1 as GEAIGNYY and CDR2 as EKD. The V and J ends lost 0 bases and 1 base respectively, with 12 bases between them. CDR3 DNA: TGTGCCTGTGACACCGTGAGTAGCCAGTCCTGGGACACCCGACAGATGTTTTTC. Protein sequence: CACDTVSSQSWDTRQMFF.

This clone was detected a few times. The J gene is TRDJ1, the V gene TRDV1; D perhaps matches TRDD2 (6 bases). Trimming removed 0 bases at V and 3 bases at J, with 20 bases between. This CDR3 is built from 18 residues. CDR1 is TSWWSYY and CDR2 is QGS in the germline V gene. DNA of the CDR3: TGTGCTCTTGGGGAACTAGGTCCTACCTGGTACGGGTCCGATAAACTCATCTTT. The encoded protein is CALGELGPTWYGSDKLIF.

This chain uses TRDV1 with TRDJ1, with D perhaps matching TRDD2 or TRDD3 (9 bases each). There are 24 residues in the CDR3. V was shortened by 0 bases and J by 0 bases, with 35 bases between the two germline ends. Germline CDR1 is TSWWSYY and CDR2 is QGS. CDR3 sequence (DNA): TGTGCTCTTGGGGAACTAAAGGAGAGATGCCTTCCTACCTTACTGGGGGAAAACACCGATAAACTCATCTTT. It translates to CALGELKERCLPTLLGENTDKLIF.

J is TRDJ1 and V is TRDV1; no clear D gene. CDR1 and CDR2 (germline): TSWWSYY, QGS. This CDR3 has 17 residues. The V end was cut by 2 bases, the J end by 1 base, with 17 bases between. The CDR3 loop reads CALGESRRRTLTDKLIF. The CDR3 coding sequence is TGTGCTCTTGGGGAATCCCGTAGGAGGACCCTCACCGATAAACTCATCTTT.

Turning to this clone: The same CDR3 also results from other DNA sequences found in this sample. The chain recombines TRDV2 with TRDJ1; D might be TRDD1 or TRDD3, each matching 5 bases. In germline, CDR1 is GEAIGNYY, CDR2 EKD. The CDR3 covers 13 residues. Trimming took 2 bases from V and 1 from J, leaving 7 bases between them. In DNA form, the CDR3 reads TGTGCCTGTGACAAAATACGCACCGATAAACTCATCTTT. Amino acids: CACDKIRTDKLIF.

This clone occurred a few times. This rearrangement joins TRDV2 to TRDJ3; TRDD3 matches 11 bases. V shed 1 base and J 3 bases; nucleotides not matched to a gene: 4. The CDR3 runs to 18 residues. Germline V gives CDR1 GEAIGNYY, CDR2 EKD. The CDR3 reads CACDTGGYANWDTRQMFF. In DNA form, the CDR3 reads TGTGCCTGTGACACTGGGGGATACGCTAACTGGGACACCCGACAGATGTTTTTC.

As concerns this clone: Distinct nucleotide sequences in the sample also encode this CDR3. The chain joins TRDV2 to TRDJ3, with 9 bases that match TRDD3. The germline CDR1 and CDR2 sequences are GEAIGNYY and EKD. V lost 0 bases to trimming and J lost 1 base; unmatched junction nucleotides: 3. The CDR3 contains 18 residues. The CDR3 DNA reads as TGTGCCTGTGACACCGGGGGATACTTTTCCTGGGACACCCGACAGATGTTTTTC. Amino acids: CACDTGGYFSWDTRQMFF.

The sample holds a few counts of this clone. This chain connects TRDV2 to TRDJ2; TRDD3 aligns across 9 bases. The CDR3 has 18 amino acids. Germline V gives CDR1 GEAIGNYY, CDR2 EKD. V dropped 3 bases and J dropped 0; count of bases not matched to a gene: 10. Written as DNA, the CDR3 is TGTGCCTGTGACGCACTGGGGGAACCCCTAGCTTTGACAGCACAACTCTTCTTT. This gives the protein CACDALGEPLALTAQLFF.

The V call is TRDV2, the J call TRDJ3, with 7 bases that match TRDD3. From germline, CDR1 is GEAIGNYY and CDR2 EKD. This CDR3 is 17 amino acids long. V was clipped by 0 bases and J by 2 bases; unmatched bases: 3. CDR3 loop: CACDTVLGTWDTRQMFF. CDR3 coding DNA: TGTGCCTGTGACACCGTACTGGGGACCTGGGACACCCGACAGATGTTTTTC.

This clone was seen only a few times. CDR3 DNA: TGTGCCTGTGACATCATGGGGGGATACGGTTTACAAGCTTTGACAGCACAACTCTTCTTT. The encoded protein is CACDIMGGYGLQALTAQLFF. The chain joins TRDV2 to TRDJ2; 10 positions match TRDD3. The germline V gene has CDR1 GEAIGNYY and CDR2 EKD. V gave up 2 bases and J gave up 0 bases; unmatched junction bases: 14. The CDR3 runs to 20 residues.

J is TRDJ3 and V is TRDV2, with TRDD3 matching 11 bases. This CDR3 region has 21 residues. CDR1 and CDR2 from the germline V gene are GEAIGNYY and EKD. J was trimmed by 0 bases and V by 3 bases; bases with no gene match: 12. CDR3 sequence (DNA): TGTGCCTGTGACGCCGCCTATGGGGGATACGAAAGCTCCTGGGACACCCGACAGATGTTTTTC. Amino acid sequence: CACDAAYGGYESSWDTRQMFF.

This clone was seen a few times. The chain joins TRDV1 to TRDJ3; a weak D match, TRDD3 (6 bases). V lost 2 bases and J lost 1, with 18 bases in between. The germline V gene encodes CDR1 TSWWSYY and CDR2 QGS. The CDR3 sequence is 20 residues long. DNA of the CDR3: TGTGCTCTTGGGGAAAAGGGGATCTATAAGGGGTCCTGGGACACCCGACAGATGTTTTTC. Residues: CALGEKGIYKGSWDTRQMFF.

This clone was counted only a few times. The V and J genes are TRDV1 and TRDJ1, with 8 bases aligning to TRDD3. Germline V gene data show CDR1 as TSWWSYY and CDR2 as QGS. Trimming at V came to 4 bases and at J to 3 bases, leaving 13 bases not matched to a gene. The CDR3 loop spans 17 amino acids. CDR3 in amino acids: CALGGFSPHWGPDKLIF. The CDR3 DNA reads as TGTGCTCTTGGGGGATTCTCCCCCCACTGGGGGCCCGATAAACTCATCTTT.

This clone was seen only a few times. The chain links TRDV2 to TRDJ3; 11 positions match TRDD3. The CDR3 runs to 21 residues. Germline V gene lookup returns CDR1 GEAIGNYY and CDR2 EKD. The J segment lost 0 bases and the V segment lost 0 bases, leaving 9 bases of the junction unmatched. CDR3 in DNA: TGTGCCTGTGACACCGTTGGTCTTACTGGGGGATACTCCTGGGACACCCGACAGATGTTTTTC. Amino acid sequence: CACDTVGLTGGYSWDTRQMFF.

This chain connects TRAV38-2/DV8 to TRDJ2, with 12 bases matching TRDD3. V gave up 1 base and J gave up 0 bases; unmatched junction bases: 13. The CDR3 spans 21 residues. Germline V CDR1 and CDR2: TSESDYY, QEAYKQQN. The CDR3 nucleotides read TGTGCTTATAGGAGCCGTCAAGACACTGGGGGATACCTAGCTTTGACAGCACAACTCTTCTTT. This codes for CAYRSRQDTGGYLALTAQLFF.

This clone is labeled large. The sample has other DNA sequences that encode this CDR3 too. The chain combines TRDV2 with TRDJ2, with 10 nucleotides matching TRDD3. J lost 4 bases, V lost 0 bases, and 1 base had no gene match. Per the germline V gene, CDR1 is GEAIGNYY and CDR2 is EKD. The CDR3 length is 15 residues. The CDR3 DNA sequence: TGTGCCTGTGACACCGTGGGGGATACGACAGCACAACTCTTCTTT. Its protein is CACDTVGDTTAQLFF.

The sample holds a few counts of this clone. The same CDR3 is also encoded by other DNA sequences in this sample. The CDR3 DNA is TGTGCCTGTGACACGCTGGGGGATACGCGATCCTGGGACACCCGACAGATGTTTTTC. Translation gives CACDTLGDTRSWDTRQMFF. V usage is TRDV2 and J usage is TRDJ3; 12 bases line up with TRDD3. The CDR3 runs 19 residues. The germline V gene has CDR1 GEAIGNYY and CDR2 EKD. V shed 1 base, J shed 1 base, and the junction held 4 bases outside the gene matches.

By proportion, this clone is medium-sized (0.01 to 0.1%). The sample has other DNA sequences that encode this CDR3 too. V gene TRDV2 combines with J gene TRDJ3; 12 bases match TRDD3. Germline V lookup: CDR1 GEAIGNYY, CDR2 EKD. Losses at the gene ends were 2 bases for V and 1 base for J; bases not matched to a gene: 5. The CDR3 consists of 19 residues. CDR3 sequence (DNA): TGTGCCTGTGACAAAGTACTGGGGGATACTTCCTGGGACACCCGACAGATGTTTTTC. It codes for CACDKVLGDTSWDTRQMFF.

The CDR3 nucleotides are TGTGCCTGTGACTCAGTACTGGGGGATCAATCCTGGGACACCCGACAGATGTTTTTC. Amino acid sequence: CACDSVLGDQSWDTRQMFF. The V gene is TRDV2, the J gene TRDJ3, with 10 bases fitting TRDD3. The junction had 8 bases not matched to a gene; V was cut back by 3 bases and J by 1 base. CDR3 length: 19 residues. Germline V CDR1 and CDR2: GEAIGNYY, EKD.

This clone is medium-sized (0.01 to 0.1%) in the sample. Other nucleotide sequences from this sample produce the same CDR3. The V and J genes are TRDV2 and TRDJ1; a weak D match, TRDD3 (5 bases). The germline V gene encodes CDR1 GEAIGNYY and CDR2 EKD. V was cut by 0 bases and J by 0 bases, with 16 bases left in between. The CDR3 consists of 17 residues. CDR3 DNA: TGTGCCTGTGACACCGGGAGTGGGGTGACGTACACCGATAAACTCATCTTT. Protein sequence: CACDTGSGVTYTDKLIF.

V is TRDV1 and J is TRDJ1, with 8 bases fitting TRDD3. Germline V gives CDR1 TSWWSYY, CDR2 QGS. After removal of 0 bases from V and 0 bases from J, the junction contained 9 bases not matched to a gene. This CDR3 spans 18 amino acids. CDR3 bases: TGTGCTCTTGGGGAACTGAGCATACTGGGGGTCTACACCGATAAACTCATCTTT. This translates into CALGELSILGVYTDKLIF.

This clone has a handful of counts. Other DNA sequences in this specimen translate into the identical CDR3. This chain links TRDV2 with TRDJ3; TRDD3 matches 9 bases. V lost 2 bases and J lost 0; bases outside the gene matches: 10. The CDR3 length is 20 residues. Looked up from germline, CDR1 is GEAIGNYY and CDR2 is EKD. DNA of the CDR3: TGTGCCTGTGACAAAATACTGGGGGACCACTCCTCCTGGGACACCCGACAGATGTTTTTC. Translated: CACDKILGDHSSWDTRQMFF.

This clone has only a few counts. One base away lies a much larger clone, so this may be a sequencing read error. The same CDR3 also results from other DNA sequences found in this sample. The V call is TRDV2, the J call TRDJ1, with 9 positions matching TRDD3. This CDR3 contains 14 residues. The germline V gene has CDR1 GEAIGNYY and CDR2 EKD. CDR3: CACDTLGIRDKLIF. In DNA, the CDR3 is TGTGCCTGTGACACCCTGGGGATACGGGATAAGCTCATCTTT.